A single T cell receptor (beta chain) is shown here with its context. This sample stems from a study of CD8 T cells in ankylosing spondylitis. Trimming removed 3 bases from V and 0 bases from J, with 6 bases in between. The CDR3 is 14 amino acids. The germline gives CDR1 MNHEY, CDR2 SVGAGI. A quantitative 5'-RACE method, one with molecular barcodes, was used to make TCR beta libraries. Using its own MiXCR run on the 5' RACE reads, TCRdb lists one record per CDR3 protein. The profile covers about 340,000 distinct CDR3 sequences, with approximately 15% appearing a single time and around 0.99% taken by the ten largest.

The receptor was isolated from a male donor with ankylosing spondylitis or in good health (not recorded which). The chain is built from TRBV6-5 and TRBJ1-5; D is unresolved. The sequencing sample was made of blood, either unsorted or a sorted T cell fraction (not recorded which). CDR3 protein: CASSYTDSNQPQHF. In nucleotides, the CDR3 is TGTGCCAGCAGTTATACGGATAGCAATCAGCCCCAGCATTTT.